What follows are 17 T cell receptor beta chains derived from one specimen sequenced in a study of metastatic and nonmetastatic thyroid tumors (dated by TCRdb to about 2020). Library construction relied on PCR. Sequencing instrument: Illumina HiSeq 4000. The public reads were reanalyzed by TCRdb: fastp trimming at Q25, MiXCR alignment, in-frame beta chains only. Present in this sample are about 7,400 clones, under 30% of which were seen just once. The top ten hold roughly 25% of the sample. No patient had received any treatment before thyroid surgery. Sequences were obtained from adjacent normal tissue. Receptors were obtained from a male donor with papillary thyroid cancer or a benign thyroid nodule (not recorded which). Some clones in this sample may be carry-over from other donors' samples.

The chain has TRBV27 and TRBJ2-7, with TRBD1 as a possible D gene (6 bases). The length of the CDR3 is 17 residues. V was trimmed by 4 bases and J by 2 bases, leaving 21 bases between them. Per the germline V gene, CDR1 is MNHEY and CDR2 is SMNVEV (reference sequence). The CDR3 loop reads CASSYTFDRKEAYEQYF. The CDR3, as DNA: TGTGCCAGCAGTTACACCTTCGACAGGAAAGAAGCCTACGAGCAGTACTTC.

This clone has more than one count but fewer than ten. This chain uses TRBV12-3 or TRBV12-4 with TRBJ2-7; D is possibly TRBD1 (6 bases). V was trimmed by 4 bases and J by 6 bases, leaving 16 bases between them. This CDR3 spans 14 amino acids. CDR3 DNA sequence: TGTGCCAGCAGTTGGGGACACACTCTGGGCGAGCAGTACTTC. Translated, it gives CASSWGHTLGEQYF.

Details on this clone: A read error may account for a junction end that differs from germline. The chain is built from TRBV6-9 and TRBJ2-7; D uncertain. Germline V CDR1 and CDR2: MNHGY, SVAAGI. This CDR3 region has 17 residues. CDR3: CPSTYSKAVSRDFEQYF. DNA of the CDR3: TGTCCCAGCACTTACTCGAAGGCTGTCAGCAGAGATTTCGAGCAGTACTTC.

Relative to its sample, this clone is medium-sized. The rearrangement uses TRBV20-1 and TRBJ2-1; possible D gene TRBD1, 6 bases. Trimming shortened V by 3 bases and J by 6 bases, and 12 bases separated the two germline ends. Germline CDR1 reads DFQATT; CDR2 reads SNEGSKA (reference sequence). CDR3 length equals 13 residues. The CDR3 region has the DNA TGCAGTGCTAGGGGGACACCACTCAATGAGCAGTTCTTC. Amino acid sequence: CSARGTPLNEQFF.

The chain couples TRBV20-1 to TRBJ2-7; TRBD1 aligns across 8 bases. Trimming took 1 base from V and 4 from J; bases not matched to a gene: 9. Germline CDR1 is DFQATT and CDR2 is SNEGSKA (reference sequence). The CDR3 contains 15 residues. Written as DNA, the CDR3 is TGCAGTGCTAGAGGGCCCCAGGGGGCATGGTACGAGCAGTACTTC. This gives the protein CSARGPQGAWYEQYF.

This chain connects TRBV27 to TRBJ2-2; D is ambiguous. CDR1 is MNHEY, CDR2 SMNVEV, per germline (reference sequence). Trimming removed 2 bases from V and 1 base from J, with 17 bases in between. The CDR3 runs 18 residues. The CDR3 loop reads CASSLGTTRSMNTGELFF. The CDR3 nucleotides read TGTGCCAGCAGTTTAGGAACTACAAGGTCAATGAACACCGGGGAGCTGTTTTTT.

This clone was seen a handful of times. The chain recombines TRBV4-1 with TRBJ2-7; the D call may be TRBD1 or TRBD2 (6 bases each). V shed 0 bases and J shed 0 bases, with 9 bases lying between them. Germline lookup yields CDR1 MGHRA and CDR2 YSYEKL. The CDR3 length is 15 residues. CDR3 DNA sequence: TGCGCCAGCAGCCAAGAACGGGGGCCCTCCTACGAGCAGTACTTC. Translated, it gives CASSQERGPSYEQYF.

The table lists this clone with a few counts. This chain uses TRBV7-2 with TRBJ1-5, with 9 bases lining up with TRBD1. J was trimmed by 2 bases and V by 0 bases; bases with no gene match: 8. Germline lookup yields CDR1 SGHTA and CDR2 FQGNSA. The CDR3 covers 18 residues. Written as DNA, the CDR3 is TGTGCCAGCAGCTTAGCGGTACAGGGGGCAAGTGGCAATCAGCCCCAGCATTTT. It codes for CASSLAVQGASGNQPQHF.

This clone was seen a few times. A junction end diverges from the germline sequence, so it may reflect a read error. The rearrangement links TRBV6-1 to TRBJ1-6, with D possibly being TRBD1 (5 bases). CDR3 length: 14 amino acids. The germline CDR1 and CDR2 sequences are MNHNS and SASEGT. The CDR3 sequence: CAGSELGGNSPLHF. The CDR3, as DNA: TGTGCCGGCAGTGAACTCGGGGGTAATTCACCCCTCCACTTT.

This clone was seen a few times. The chain recombines TRBV2 with TRBJ2-7; D may be TRBD1 or TRBD2 (5 bases each). V dropped 8 bases and J dropped 3 bases, with 11 bases sitting between them. CDR3 length equals 12 residues. Germline V gene sequence: CDR1 SNHLY, CDR2 FYNNEI. The CDR3 DNA is TGTGCCAGCCGTGGGGGATTCTACGAGCAGTACTTC. This translates into CASRGGFYEQYF.

J is TRBJ1-1 and V is TRBV7-2, with no clear D. From germline, CDR1 is SGHTA and CDR2 FQGNSA. Deletions cut 1 base from V and 8 bases from J, with 14 bases between. The CDR3 has 14 residues. In DNA form, the CDR3 reads TGTGCCAGCAGCTTAGATCGAATGGGAGGGGAAGCTTTCTTT. As protein: CASSLDRMGGEAFF.

By share, this clone counts as large. The chain combines TRBV24-1 with TRBJ1-6; TRBD1 might be the D (6 bases). Germline-derived CDR1 and CDR2 are KGHDR and SFDVKD. Trimming cost V 8 bases and J 8 bases, with 15 bases left between them. The CDR3 is made up of 14 amino acids. The CDR3 DNA follows: TGTGCCACCACCCAAACGGGGGCCGATTCACCCCTCCACTTT. Protein product: CATTQTGADSPLHF.

This clone was detected a few times. The rearrangement uses TRBV28 and TRBJ2-7, with 11 positions matching TRBD2. Germline V gene sequence: CDR1 MDHEN, CDR2 SYDVKM. The CDR3 consists of 17 residues. Trimming took 6 bases from V and 3 from J; bases not matched to a gene: 13. Here the CDR3 reads CASRGGSGRAGRYEQYF. The CDR3 nucleotides are TGTGCCAGCAGGGGGGGTAGCGGGAGGGCCGGTCGCTACGAGCAGTACTTC.

By its share, this clone is medium-sized. J is TRBJ2-7 and V is TRBV30; TRBD2 matches at 8 bases. This CDR3 region has 14 residues. CDR1 and CDR2 from the germline V gene are GTSNPN and SVGIG (reference sequence). With 4 bases clipped from V and 2 bases from J, the junction kept 7 bases outside the gene matches. The CDR3 coding sequence is TGTGCCTGGACCCACCGGGGGGGGGCCTACGAGCAGTACTTC. Encoded protein: CAWTHRGGAYEQYF. Full variable domain (outside the CDR3, taken from reference TRBV30 and TRBJ2-7): SQTIHQWPATLVQPVGSPLSLECTVEGTSNPNLYWYRQAAGRGLQLLFYSVGIGQISSEVPQNLSASRPQDRQFILSSKKLLLSDSGFYLCAWTHRGGAYEQYFGPGTRLTVT.

V usage is TRBV19 and J usage is TRBJ2-7, with D tentatively TRBD2 (6 bases). This CDR3 is built from 15 residues. Trimming removed 2 bases at V and 0 bases at J, with 11 bases between. The germline CDR1 and CDR2 sequences are LNHDA and SQIVND (reference sequence). CDR3 DNA: TGTGCCAGTAGTATACGAGCGGGTAGCTCCTACGAGCAGTACTTC. It is translated as CASSIRAGSSYEQYF.

The chain links TRBV5-1 to TRBJ2-1, with TRBD1 matching 9 bases. The CDR3 is 14 amino acids. The trim removed 0 bases at V and 7 bases at J, leaving 2 bases unmatched. Per germline, CDR1 SGHRS and CDR2 YFSETQ. As DNA, the CDR3 is TGCGCCAGCAGCTTGGAGGACAGGGGTAATGAGCAGTTCTTC. The encoded protein is CASSLEDRGNEQFF.

About this clone: A read error is possible here, since a much larger clone lies one base away. The gene calls are TRBV27 and TRBJ2-7; no definite D call. In germline, CDR1 is MNHEY, CDR2 SMNVEV (reference sequence). V shed 2 bases and J shed 6 bases, with 2 bases lying between them. The length of the CDR3 is 10 residues. The CDR3 reads CASSLIEQYF. The CDR3 DNA is TGTGCCAGCAGTTTAATCGAGCAGTACTTC.